These 19 T cell receptor beta chains were sequenced from one sample in a study of OX40 agonist ivuxolimab in advanced cancers. Repertoires were generated with immunoSEQ multiplex PCR, while TCRdb's copy carries only in-frame clones and drops some. This sample has roughly 90,000 clones, with around 94% found just once. The input for sequencing was CD4+ or CD8+ T cells sorted from blood, taken in a trial of the OX40 agonist ivuxolimab. The receptors originated from an adult with an advanced solid tumor such as melanoma, head and neck, liver or kidney cancer.

The CDR3 sequence is CSVDQGYYTEAFF. The CDR3 bases are TGCAGCGTTGATCAGGGTTACTACACTGAAGCTTTCTTT. The genes are TRBV29-1 and TRBJ1-1, with D maybe TRBD1 (5 bases). Germline CDR1 SQVTM, CDR2 ANQGSEA. The CDR3 length is 13 residues. With 3 bases removed from V and 3 bases from J, the gap between germline ends came to 11 bases.

This chain joins TRBV6-1 and TRBJ2-3; 7 bases line up with TRBD1. This CDR3 region has 15 residues. The germline V gene has CDR1 MNHNS and CDR2 SASEGT. V was pared by 2 bases and J by 4 bases, with 6 bases of the junction left unmatched. The CDR3 bases are TGTGCCAGCAGTGAAAGGGGGCACGGGGCAGATACGCAGTATTTT. Translating it yields CASSERGHGADTQYF.

The gene calls are TRBV4-1 and TRBJ1-6; D is ambiguous. Germline assignment: CDR1 MGHRA and CDR2 YSYEKL. This CDR3 is built from 13 residues. V shed 1 base and J shed 8 bases, with 6 bases lying between them. CDR3 sequence reads: CASSQGPDSPLHF. CDR3 bases: TGCGCCAGCAGCCAAGGCCCCGATTCACCCCTCCACTTT.

The chain recombines TRBV6-5 with TRBJ1-2; possible D gene TRBD1, 5 bases. Trimming cost V 2 bases and J 7 bases, with 14 bases left between them. The CDR3 runs 14 residues. Germline V gene data show CDR1 as MNHEY and CDR2 as SVGAGI. CDR3 bases: TGTGCCAGCAGTTACACGCAGGGAGGGGTTGGCTACACCTTC. Translated: CASSYTQGGVGYTF.

This sequence joins TRBV28 and TRBJ1-5, with unresolved D. In germline, CDR1 is MDHEN, CDR2 SYDVKM. With 1 base removed from V and 3 bases from J, the gap between germline ends came to 10 bases. This CDR3 region has 15 residues. The CDR3 loop reads CASSLLRENNQPQHF. DNA for the CDR3: TGTGCCAGCAGTTTATTGAGGGAGAACAATCAGCCCCAGCATTTT.

V usage is TRBV9 and J usage is TRBJ1-1; D may be TRBD1 (5 bases). The ends were cut back, 0 bases at V and 3 bases at J, with 18 bases in the middle. This CDR3 has 17 residues. Germline V gene sequence: CDR1 SGDLS, CDR2 YYNGEE. The CDR3 bases are TGTGCCAGCAGCGTAGCCCCCGACAAGGCGGGGGACACTGAAGCTTTCTTT. Translation gives CASSVAPDKAGDTEAFF. Full variable domain (missing parts from reference TRBV9 and TRBJ1-1): DSGVTQTPKHLITATGQRVTLRCSPRSGDLSVYWYQQSLDQGLQFLIQYYNGEERAKGNILERFSAQQFPDLHSELNLSSLELGDSALYFCASSVAPDKAGDTEAFFGQGTRLTVV.

This chain uses TRBV7-8 with TRBJ2-4; TRBD1 matches at 10 bases. J gave up 0 bases and V 4 bases, and 9 bases lay outside the gene matches. The CDR3 is made up of 18 amino acids. Germline V gene data show CDR1 as SGHVS and CDR2 as FQNEAQ. The CDR3: CASSSGQGGVLAKNIQYF. CDR3 bases: TGTGCCAGCAGCTCCGGACAGGGGGGGGTTCTAGCCAAAAACATTCAGTACTTC.

For the CDR3, the DNA is TGTGCCAGCAGCGTAGCTGGGACCCCTTACAATGAGCAGTTCTTC. Translated, it gives CASSVAGTPYNEQFF. The V call is TRBV9, the J call TRBJ2-1; D is perhaps TRBD1 or TRBD2 (5 bases each). Germline assignment: CDR1 SGDLS and CDR2 YYNGEE. V lost 0 bases, J lost 4 bases, and 11 bases lay in between. This CDR3 is built from 15 residues.

The chain joins TRBV9 to TRBJ1-2; D may be TRBD1 (5 bases). Trimming pared 3 bases from V and 4 bases from J, leaving 10 bases between. The CDR3 spans 13 residues. CDR1 and CDR2 (germline): SGDLS, YYNGEE. The CDR3 loop is CASSGTRGYGYTF. CDR3 in DNA: TGTGCCAGCAGCGGGACAAGGGGCTATGGCTACACCTTC. Drawing the rest from reference TRBV9 and TRBJ1-2, the complete variable domain is DSGVTQTPKHLITATGQRVTLRCSPRSGDLSVYWYQQSLDQGLQFLIQYYNGEERAKGNILERFSAQQFPDLHSELNLSSLELGDSALYFCASSGTRGYGYTFGSGTRLTVV.

The chain is built from TRBV5-4 and TRBJ1-2; perhaps TRBD1 as D (6 bases). The germline CDR1 and CDR2 sequences are SGHNT and YYREEE (reference sequence). This CDR3 comprises 12 residues. Deletions cut 4 bases from V and 8 bases from J, with 12 bases between. CDR3 in amino acids: CASSPTGSGYTF. As DNA, the CDR3 is TGTGCCAGCAGCCCAACAGGGTCCGGCTACACCTTC. The entire variable domain, with the rest obtained from reference TRBV5-4 and TRBJ1-2, is as follows: ETGVTQSPTHLIKTRGQQVTLRCSSQSGHNTVSWYQQALGQGPQFIFQYYREEENGRGNFPPRFSGLQFPNYSSELNVNALELDDSALYLCASSPTGSGYTFGSGTRLTVV.

This clone was detected once. The chain carries TRBV27 and TRBJ1-1, with 7 positions matching TRBD1. V shed 4 bases and J 3 bases; nucleotides not matched to a gene: 5. Germline lookup yields CDR1 MNHEY and CDR2 SMNVEV (reference sequence). This CDR3 is built from 14 residues. CDR3 residues: CASSSRGGYTEAFF. The CDR3 DNA reads as TGTGCCAGCAGTTCCAGGGGGGGGTACACTGAAGCTTTCTTT.

This sequence joins TRBV6-6 and TRBJ1-2; D unresolved. This CDR3 is built from 14 residues. Trimming shortened V by 0 bases and J by 0 bases, and 5 bases separated the two germline ends. The germline gives CDR1 MNHNY, CDR2 SVGAGI (reference sequence). The CDR3 DNA sequence: TGTGCCAGCAGTTACTCGACATCTAACTATGGCTACACCTTC. This codes for CASSYSTSNYGYTF.

This clone was observed once. The chain couples TRBV7-9 to TRBJ2-5; TRBD2 is a possible D gene (6 bases). The ends were cut back, 1 base at V and 1 base at J, with 16 bases in the middle. Germline-derived CDR1 and CDR2 are SEHNR and FQNEAQ (reference sequence). CDR3 length equals 17 residues. CDR3 in DNA: TGTGCCAGCAGCTTAGTTCGTGGGTGGCGGGGCCAAGAGACCCAGTACTTC. Translated, it gives CASSLVRGWRGQETQYF.

The V and J genes are TRBV29-1 and TRBJ1-2, with D possibly TRBD1 on 5 matching bases. Per the germline V gene, CDR1 is SQVTM and CDR2 is ANQGSEA. The length of the CDR3 is 16 residues. V gave up 4 bases and J gave up 8 bases, with 26 bases separating them. CDR3 in DNA: TGCAGCGTTGTGTCAACCCCAAAGAGGGGTTTTGTGGGCTACACCTTC. This encodes CSVVSTPKRGFVGYTF.

The chain links TRBV19 to TRBJ1-1; 7 positions agree with TRBD1. Germline assignment: CDR1 LNHDA and CDR2 SQIVND (reference sequence). The CDR3 consists of 15 residues. The J segment lost 2 bases and the V segment lost 6 bases, leaving 9 bases of the junction unmatched. The CDR3 nucleotides are TGTGCCAGTAGCAACCACAGGGGAGGAAACACTGAAGCTTTCTTT. Encoded protein: CASSNHRGGNTEAFF.

This clone was counted between two and nine times. V is TRBV14 and J is TRBJ2-7; D gene ambiguous. The CDR3 runs to 15 residues. The germline V and J ends were trimmed by 5 bases and 1 base, with 15 bases remaining between them. In germline, CDR1 is SGHDN, CDR2 FVKESK. In DNA form, the CDR3 reads TGTGCCAGCAGCAATCCCTCCACGCAATCCTACGAGCAGTACTTC. As protein: CASSNPSTQSYEQYF.

This chain connects TRBV13 to TRBJ2-5, with D perhaps assigned TRBD1 or TRBD2 (6 bases each). CDR3 length: 15 amino acids. Trimming shortened V by 0 bases and J by 1 base, and 9 bases separated the two germline ends. From germline, CDR1 is PRHDT and CDR2 FYEKMQ (reference sequence). Here the CDR3 reads CASSLGPGAQETQYF. The CDR3 region has the DNA TGTGCCAGCAGCTTAGGCCCGGGGGCCCAAGAGACCCAGTACTTC.

The rearrangement links TRBV7-2 to TRBJ2-4, with D tentatively TRBD1 (5 bases). The length of the CDR3 is 16 residues. V gave up 1 base and J gave up 5 bases, with 15 bases separating them. Germline loops: CDR1 SGHTA, CDR2 FQGNSA. CDR3 DNA sequence: TGTGCCAGCAGCTTAGTGGACACCGGACCGCAAAACATTCAGTACTTC. Protein sequence: CASSLVDTGPQNIQYF.

This rearrangement joins TRBV19 to TRBJ2-3; 11 bases match TRBD2. The ends lost 6 bases at V and 3 bases at J; junction bases unmatched: 20. The CDR3 consists of 20 residues. In germline, CDR1 is LNHDA, CDR2 SQIVND (reference sequence). CDR3 region: CASSFGNFVAGGPVTDTQYF. DNA for the CDR3: TGTGCCAGTAGCTTCGGCAACTTCGTAGCGGGAGGGCCCGTGACAGATACGCAGTATTTT.